One and the same sample provided the 17 T cell receptor beta chains below, sequenced in a study of T cells in women clearing cervical HPV infection. Method: immunoSEQ multiplex PCR; TCRdb's copy keeps in-frame clones and lacks some. The table for this sample gives about 22,000 clones. Source material: blood buffy coat. These TCRs come from a woman between 18 and 70 years old with a cervical HPV16 infection that either progressed to CIN3+ or cleared (not recorded which).

On this clone itself: The missing CDR3 end, 3 residues past where the read stops, is filled in from the germline J gene. This rearrangement joins TRBV20-1 to TRBJ2-7; D call uncertain. Germline V lookup: CDR1 DFQATT, CDR2 SNEGSKA (reference sequence). The CDR3 consists of 12 residues. Trimming removed 4 bases at V and 5 bases at J, with 12 bases between. The sequenced part of the CDR3 DNA is TGCAGTGCTAAAGTCCCCAGTCACGAG. This gives the protein CSAKVPSHE. The entire CDR3 sequence reads CSAKVPSHEQYF.

A remark on this clone: Sequencing ends 3 residues short of the CDR3 end; the germline J gene provides the rest. The chain uses TRBV27 and TRBJ2-2; 8 bases are shared with TRBD1. J was trimmed by 6 bases and V by 3 bases; bases with no gene match: 6. The length of the CDR3 is 15 residues. The germline gives CDR1 MNHEY, CDR2 SMNVEV (reference sequence). CDR3: CASSFGRGQSGELFF. The sequenced part of the CDR3 DNA is TGTGCCAGCAGTTTCGGCAGGGGGCAGTCCGGGGAG.

The CDR3 bases that were read are TGTGCCAGCAGCCTTGGACCGGGACAGCCCTACGAG. This encodes CASSLGPGQPYE. The CDR3 reads in full as CASSLGPGQPYEQYF. The chain recombines TRBV7-8 with TRBJ2-7; 7 bases agree with TRBD1. Sequencing ends 3 residues short of the CDR3 end; the germline J gene provides the rest. The CDR3 sequence is 15 residues long. Germline CDR1 reads SGHVS; CDR2 reads FQNEAQ. The junction had 9 bases not matched to a gene; V was cut back by 5 bases and J by 2 bases.

In regard to this clone: The observed sequence ends 3 residues before the CDR3 terminus, with the missing tail filled in from the germline J gene. The chain carries TRBV7-6 and TRBJ2-2; D might be TRBD1 (6 bases). V was pared by 5 bases and J by 6 bases, with 19 bases between. Germline assignment: CDR1 SGHVS and CDR2 FNYEAQ. The CDR3 is made up of 16 amino acids. The CDR3 DNA, read in part, is TGTGCCAGCAGCCTCATCCCCACAGGGACGGCCGGGGAG. Its translation: CASSLIPTGTAGE. The entire CDR3 is CASSLIPTGTAGELFF.

Incomplete CDR3 DNA: TGTGCCAGCACCCCGGGACAGGGAATGATAGAGGGGATATACGAG. Protein: CASTPGQGMIEGIYE. The full CDR3 is CASTPGQGMIEGIYEQYF. This sequence joins TRBV2 and TRBJ2-7; 9 bases fit TRBD1. The sequence runs out 3 residues before the end of the CDR3; the remainder is reconstructed from the germline J gene. The V gene end was trimmed by 7 bases and the J gene end by 4 bases; junction bases not matched to a gene: 20. The CDR3 totals 18 residues. Germline CDR1 reads SNHLY; CDR2 reads FYNNEI.

In regard to this clone: The missing CDR3 end, 3 residues past where the read stops, is filled in from the germline J gene. V gene TRBV7-2 combines with J gene TRBJ2-3; possibly TRBD2 for D (5 bases). The ends were cut back, 7 bases at V and 6 bases at J, with 20 bases in the middle. CDR3 size: 15 residues. Germline V gene lookup returns CDR1 SGHTA and CDR2 FQGNSA. CDR3: CASTPRRATGDTQYF. CDR3 DNA (partial): TGTGCCAGCACCCCCCGACGGGCCACGGGGGATACG. The full variable domain, rest sourced from reference TRBV7-2 and TRBJ2-3, is GAGVSQSPSNKVTEKGKDVELRCDPISGHTALYWYRQSLGQGLEFLIYFQGNSAPDKSGLPSDRFSAERTGGSVSTLTIQRTQQEDSAVYLCASTPRRATGDTQYFGPGTRLTVL.

On this clone: The DNA ends 3 residues before the CDR3 does, and the rest of the CDR3 is filled in from the germline J gene. The rearrangement joins TRBV4-1 to TRBJ1-1, with D perhaps matching TRBD1 (5 bases). Trimming stripped 0 bases from V and 3 bases from J, with 11 bases between. CDR1 MGHRA and CDR2 YSYEKL come from the germline V gene. This CDR3 spans 15 amino acids. Partial CDR3 DNA: TGCGCCAGCAGCCAAGATGGAGCCAGGGACACTGAA. This codes for CASSQDGARDTE. The entire CDR3 reads CASSQDGARDTEAFF.

On this clone: The CDR3 is cut off 3 residues early in the read; its end comes from the germline J gene. The gene calls are TRBV5-1 and TRBJ2-1; the match to TRBD2 covers 14 bases. CDR3 size: 20 residues. CDR1 is SGHRS and CDR2 is YFSETQ in the germline V gene. The J segment lost 6 bases and the V segment lost 4 bases, leaving 18 bases of the junction unmatched. CDR3 DNA (partial): TGCGCCAGCAGCCCTGGACTAGCGGGAGGTCTCCAGGGTTCCCCCAATGAG. Translating it yields CASSPGLAGGLQGSPNE. The entire CDR3 sequence reads CASSPGLAGGLQGSPNEQFF.

A word on this clone: The CDR3 end falls 3 residues outside the read, so it is completed with the germline J gene. The chain joins TRBV19 to TRBJ2-7, with 10 bases aligning to TRBD1. Per germline, CDR1 LNHDA and CDR2 SQIVND (reference sequence). The CDR3 has 16 amino acids. V lost 1 base and J lost 2; bases outside the gene matches: 5. The CDR3 spells CASSIGTGTGAYEQYF. The covered CDR3 bases are TGTGCCAGTAGTATAGGGACCGGGACAGGGGCCTACGAG. Full variable domain (remainder filled in from reference TRBV19 and TRBJ2-7): DGGITQSPKYLFRKEGQNVTLSCEQNLNHDAMYWYRQDPGQGLRLIYYSQIVNDFQKGDIAEGYSVSREKKESFPLTVTSAQKNPTAFYLCASSIGTGTGAYEQYFGPGTRLTVT.

About this clone: Coverage ceases 3 residues before the CDR3 finishes, and the germline J gene fills in the end. The rearrangement links TRBV20-1 to TRBJ2-3; D might be TRBD2 (7 bases). CDR1 and CDR2 from the germline V gene are DFQATT and SNEGSKA (reference sequence). The CDR3 has 13 amino acids. Trimming removed 5 bases at V and 6 bases at J, with 15 bases between. The covered CDR3 bases are TGCAGTGCTTGGAGGGGGGGGGTTGATACG. It is translated as CSAWRGGVDT. The CDR3 reads in full as CSAWRGGVDTQYF.

On this clone itself: The read ends 3 residues early relative to the CDR3; the germline J gene fills the gap. This rearrangement joins TRBV19 to TRBJ2-5; 7 nucleotides agree with TRBD1. This CDR3 is 13 amino acids long. Germline V gene sequence: CDR1 LNHDA, CDR2 SQIVND (reference sequence). The junction had 3 bases not matched to a gene; V was cut back by 3 bases and J by 5 bases. The DNA read from the CDR3 is TGTGCCAGTAGTATTACAGGGGAGGAGACC. This encodes CASSITGEET. The whole CDR3 region reads CASSITGEETQYF.

In the case of this clone: The missing CDR3 end, 3 residues past where the read stops, is filled in from the germline J gene. The rearrangement links TRBV7-3 to TRBJ2-3; 7 bases align to TRBD2. Losses at the gene ends were 5 bases for V and 0 bases for J; bases not matched to a gene: 2. Germline CDR1 SGHTA, CDR2 FQGTGA. This CDR3 is 14 amino acids long. The CDR3 loop is CASSPSGSTDTQYF. The DNA read from the CDR3 is TGTGCCAGCAGCCCTAGCGGTAGCACAGATACG.

To note about this clone: The CDR3 end falls 3 residues outside the read, so it is completed with the germline J gene. The chain has TRBV5-6 and TRBJ2-7; a weak D match, TRBD2 (6 bases). Germline-derived CDR1 and CDR2 are SGHDT and YYEEEE. Trimming left V 4 bases short and J 5 bases short, with 10 bases between. There are 12 residues in the CDR3. CDR3 DNA (partial): TGTGCCAGCAGCGCGGGGCCCCACGAG. Translating it yields CASSAGPHE. The full CDR3 sequence reads CASSAGPHEQYF.

Frequency places this clone as medium-sized. The read ends 3 residues early relative to the CDR3; the germline J gene fills the gap. The chain has TRBV19 and TRBJ2-3; 14 positions match TRBD2. With 5 bases clipped from V and 4 bases from J, the junction kept 11 bases outside the gene matches. From germline, CDR1 is LNHDA and CDR2 SQIVND (reference sequence). There are 18 residues in the CDR3. The CDR3 protein is CASSSTGTSGSIPDTQYF. The sequenced CDR3 bases are TGTGCCAGTAGTTCTACCGGGACTAGCGGGAGTATCCCAGATACG. Complete variable domain (other parts from reference TRBV19 and TRBJ2-3): DGGITQSPKYLFRKEGQNVTLSCEQNLNHDAMYWYRQDPGQGLRLIYYSQIVNDFQKGDIAEGYSVSREKKESFPLTVTSAQKNPTAFYLCASSSTGTSGSIPDTQYFGPGTRLTVL.

About this clone: The read is 3 residues too short to cover the CDR3 end, so that end is filled in from the germline J gene. The chain recombines TRBV6-2 or TRBV6-3 with TRBJ2-7, with 7 bases lining up with TRBD1. The trim removed 2 bases at V and 1 base at J, leaving 8 bases unmatched. Germline-derived CDR1 and CDR2 are MNHEY and SVGEGT. The CDR3 loop spans 16 amino acids. The covered CDR3 bases are TGTGCCAGCAGTTACCTCCGGGACAGCCCATCCTACGAG. Residues: CASSYLRDSPSYE. The whole CDR3 protein is CASSYLRDSPSYEQYF.

In regard to this clone: Read coverage stops 3 residues before the CDR3 terminus; the germline J gene supplies the remainder. The J gene is TRBJ2-1, the V gene TRBV10-1; TRBD2 agrees at 10 bases. CDR3 length: 17 amino acids. Germline values: CDR1 WNHNN, CDR2 SYGVQD (reference sequence). With 4 bases clipped from V and 3 bases from J, the junction kept 9 bases outside the gene matches. Partial CDR3 DNA: TGCGCCAGCAGTGCCAGTCTCCTAGCGGGAGACTACAATGAG. Protein product: CASSASLLAGDYNE. The CDR3 in full is CASSASLLAGDYNEQFF.

Points on this clone: Sequencing ends 3 residues short of the CDR3 end; the germline J gene provides the rest. The chain recombines TRBV6-2 or TRBV6-3 with TRBJ1-2; 9 nucleotides line up with TRBD1. Germline V lookup: CDR1 MNHEY, CDR2 SVGEGT. The length of the CDR3 is 14 residues. V shed 6 bases, J shed 2 bases, and the junction held 4 bases outside the gene matches. The sequenced CDR3 bases are TGTGCCAGCAGCCAAGGGACAGGGAACTATGGC. Translation gives CASSQGTGNYG. The CDR3 in full is CASSQGTGNYGYTF.